The source of this T cell receptor beta chain is a study of blood T cells in healthy people across ages. General observations from the study: Investigators treated diversity estimates from one million T cells as underestimates.

The germline V gene has CDR1 MNHEY and CDR2 SMNVEV (reference sequence). The CDR3 sequence is 14 residues long. V was trimmed by 2 bases and J by 1 base, leaving 8 bases between them. This clonotype was seen more than once but under ten times. The antigen remains unidentified. With a J-beta primer mix and a sample-barcoded 5' primer, a second PCR ran roughly 7 to 11 cycles. Researchers report that each sample yielded at least 2.5 million CDR3-containing paired-end reads. TCRdb reprocessed the 5' RACE reads via MiXCR and lists one record per CDR3 protein. The sample consists of 600,000 to 650,000 distinct CDR3 sequences, around three fifths of them appearing once.

This sequence originates from a man in his sixties in good health. V and J are TRBV27 and TRBJ1-2, with D possibly being TRBD1 (5 bases). The sequencing sample was made of blood. In DNA, the CDR3 is TGTGCCAGCAGTTTAGCAGACAGTAACTATGGCTACACCTTC. Its protein is CASSLADSNYGYTF.